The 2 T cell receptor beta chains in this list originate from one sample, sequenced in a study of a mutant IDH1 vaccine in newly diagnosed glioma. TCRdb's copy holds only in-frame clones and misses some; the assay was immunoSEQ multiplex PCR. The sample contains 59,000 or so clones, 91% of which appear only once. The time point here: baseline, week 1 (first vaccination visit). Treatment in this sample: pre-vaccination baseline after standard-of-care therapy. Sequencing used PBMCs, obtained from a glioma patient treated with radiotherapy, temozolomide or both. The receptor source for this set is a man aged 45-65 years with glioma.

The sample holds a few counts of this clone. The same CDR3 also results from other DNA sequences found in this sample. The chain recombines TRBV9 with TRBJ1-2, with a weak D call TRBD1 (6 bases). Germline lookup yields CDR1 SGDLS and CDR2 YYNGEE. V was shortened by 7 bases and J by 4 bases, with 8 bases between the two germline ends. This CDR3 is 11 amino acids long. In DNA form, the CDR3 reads TGTGCCAGCGGGGGGCCCTATGGCTACACCTTC. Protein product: CASGGPYGYTF.

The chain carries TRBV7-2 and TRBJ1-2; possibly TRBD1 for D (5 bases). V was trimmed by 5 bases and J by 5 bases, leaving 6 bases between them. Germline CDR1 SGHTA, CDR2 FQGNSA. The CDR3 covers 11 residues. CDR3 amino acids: CASSDRYGYTF. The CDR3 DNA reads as TGTGCCAGCAGCGACAGATATGGCTACACCTTC.